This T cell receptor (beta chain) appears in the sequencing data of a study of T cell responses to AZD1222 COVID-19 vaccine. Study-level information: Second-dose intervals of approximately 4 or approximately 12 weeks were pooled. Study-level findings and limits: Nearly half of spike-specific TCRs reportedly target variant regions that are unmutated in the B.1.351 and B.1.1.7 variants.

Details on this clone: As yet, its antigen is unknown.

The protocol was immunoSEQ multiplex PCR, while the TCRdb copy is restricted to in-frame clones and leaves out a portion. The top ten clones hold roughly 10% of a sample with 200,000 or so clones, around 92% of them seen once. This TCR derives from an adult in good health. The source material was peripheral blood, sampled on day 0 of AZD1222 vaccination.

This CDR3 reads CASKTGISYNEQFF. Here the CDR3 DNA reads TGTGCCAGTAAAACAGGGATCTCCTACAATGAGCAGTTCTTC. The V gene is TRBV19, the J gene TRBJ2-1, with D possibly TRBD1 on 6 matching bases. CDR1 and CDR2 from the germline V gene are LNHDA and SQIVND (reference sequence). V lost 7 bases to trimming and J lost 0 bases, with 10 bases between them. The CDR3 runs 14 residues.